The text below deals with one T cell receptor beta chain. As yet, its antigen is unknown. The TCR beta cDNA libraries carried unique molecular identifiers. One entry per CDR3 protein results from TCRdb running MiXCR on the PCR reads. The sample carries about 500,000 distinct CDR3 sequences, roughly 45% recorded once. V gave up 7 bases and J gave up 3 bases; unmatched junction bases: 12. The CDR3 length is 15 residues. CDR1 SGHTA and CDR2 FQGTGA come from the germline V gene. The entry originates in a study of post-analysis software for immune sequencing data. For the study at large: The cohort encompassed relapsing-remitting, secondary progressive and progressive-relapsing multiple sclerosis disease courses. Study-wide points: TRBV5-6, TRBV5-1 and TRBV20-1 belonged to a set of a few TRBV segments that were more frequent in patients than controls. Those samples that were prepared in the same batch co-clustered strongly by F measure.

The receptor comes from a girl aged 5-17 years with multiple sclerosis. Sequenced: blood. The rearrangement joins TRBV7-3 to TRBJ2-7; 7 positions match TRBD2. The CDR3 loop reads CASTPGPERDYEQYF. In DNA, the CDR3 is TGTGCCAGCACGCCAGGGCCAGAGCGGGACTACGAGCAGTACTTC. The full variable domain, with the rest looked up from reference TRBV7-3 and TRBJ2-7, is GAGVSQTPSNKVTEKGKYVELRCDPISGHTALYWYRQSLGQGPEFLIYFQGTGAADDSGLPNDRFFAVRPEGSVSTLKIQRTERGDSAVYLCASTPGPERDYEQYFGPGTRLTVT.